The present T cell receptor beta chain was sequenced within a study of technical replicates of blood from several donors. Method: immunoSEQ multiplex PCR; TCRdb's copy keeps in-frame clones and lacks some. The sample carries about 64,000 clones, 86% recorded once. CDR3 length equals 15 residues. The V gene end was trimmed by 3 bases and the J gene end by 5 bases; junction bases not matched to a gene: 9. Germline CDR1 is KGHSH and CDR2 is LQKENI. This sequence was found in a human donor in good health. Some clones in this sample may be carry-over from other donors' samples. This chain joins TRBV18 and TRBJ1-1, with TRBD1 matching 7 bases. Sequenced sample: PBMCs. CDR3: CASSPQDRWGTEAFF. DNA of the CDR3: TGTGCCAGCTCACCGCAGGACAGGTGGGGTACTGAAGCTTTCTTT. The variable domain in full, completed from reference TRBV18 and TRBJ1-1, reads NAGVMQNPRHLVRRRGQEARLRCSPMKGHSHVYWYRQLPEEGLKFMVYLQKENIIDESGMPKERFSAEFPKEGPSILRIQQVVRGDSAAYFCASSPQDRWGTEAFFGQGTRLTVV.